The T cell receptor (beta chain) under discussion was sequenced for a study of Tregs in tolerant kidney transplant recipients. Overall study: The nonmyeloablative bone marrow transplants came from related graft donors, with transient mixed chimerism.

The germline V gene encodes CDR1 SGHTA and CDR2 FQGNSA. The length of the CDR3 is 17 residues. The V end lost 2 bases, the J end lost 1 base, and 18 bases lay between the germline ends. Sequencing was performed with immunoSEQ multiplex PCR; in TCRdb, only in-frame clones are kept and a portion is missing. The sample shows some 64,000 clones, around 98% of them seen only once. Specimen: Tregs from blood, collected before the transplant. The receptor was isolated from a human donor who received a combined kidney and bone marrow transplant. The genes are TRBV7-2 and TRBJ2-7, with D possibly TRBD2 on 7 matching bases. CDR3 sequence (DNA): TGTGCCAGCAGCTTACGGAATACGGGGGGCGGATCCTACGAGCAGTACTTC. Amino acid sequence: CASSLRNTGGGSYEQYF.